The 6 T cell receptor beta chains in this list originate from one sample, sequenced in a study of cytomegalovirus exposure and HLA in healthy donors. Researchers ran the PCR with 60 Vbeta and 13 Jbeta primers. Measured with immunoSEQ multiplex PCR; TCRdb has only the in-frame clones, and not every one. The sample has some 150,000 clones, around four fifths seen once; the top ten hold about 1.3%. Sequencing was done on a sample of PBMCs. The receptors derive from a woman aged 45-59 years in good health and CMV-seronegative.

The V gene is TRBV7-3, the J gene TRBJ2-1; D gene ambiguous. The CDR3 length is 15 residues. V lost 2 bases, J lost 0 bases, and 8 bases lay in between. The germline gives CDR1 SGHTA, CDR2 FQGTGA. The CDR3 nucleotides are TGTGCCAGCAGCTTAGCCCCCAGCTCCTACAATGAGCAGTTCTTC. Amino acids: CASSLAPSSYNEQFF.

For this clone: The sample carries other DNA sequences with the same CDR3. The rearrangement joins TRBV6-5 to TRBJ2-7; 10 bases agree with TRBD2. With V trimmed by 5 bases and J by 2 bases, 3 bases remained unmatched. Germline V lookup: CDR1 MNHEY, CDR2 SVGAGI. The CDR3 totals 14 residues. The CDR3 nucleotides read TGTGCCAGCAGTAGGACTAGCGGAACCTACGAGCAGTACTTC. Translation: CASSRTSGTYEQYF.

V usage is TRBV6-6 and J usage is TRBJ2-1; 8 bases map to TRBD2. This CDR3 contains 15 residues. Unmatched junction bases numbered 3, after V lost 5 bases and J lost 0 bases. Germline assignment: CDR1 MNHNY and CDR2 SVGAGI (reference sequence). This CDR3 reads CASSVAGSSYNEQFF. Here the CDR3 DNA reads TGTGCCAGCAGTGTAGCGGGGAGCTCCTACAATGAGCAGTTCTTC.

The chain carries TRBV6-1 and TRBJ1-1; 9 bases map to TRBD1. This CDR3 has 13 amino acids. The V segment lost 6 bases and the J segment 8 bases; nucleotides outside the gene matches: 7. The germline CDR1 and CDR2 sequences are MNHNS and SASEGT. The CDR3, as DNA: TGTGCCAGCAGCCCGGGACAGGGAGCCGAAGCTTTCTTT. Amino acid sequence: CASSPGQGAEAFF.

The rearrangement uses TRBV6-4 and TRBJ2-2, with 7 nucleotides matching TRBD2. In germline, CDR1 is MRHNA, CDR2 SNTAGT. The V segment lost 5 bases and the J segment 0 bases; nucleotides outside the gene matches: 3. The CDR3 has 15 amino acids. CDR3 DNA: TGTGCCAGCAGTTCTAGCGGAGCGAACACCGGGGAGCTGTTTTTT. Translating it yields CASSSSGANTGELFF.

The V gene is TRBV4-2, the J gene TRBJ1-2, with 7 bases lining up with TRBD1. The CDR3 has 14 residues. CDR1 and CDR2 from the germline V gene are LGHNA and YNFKEQ. The V segment lost 6 bases and the J segment 5 bases; nucleotides outside the gene matches: 9. For the CDR3, the DNA is TGTGCCAGCAGGGCAACAGGGGCGGGGTATGGCTACACCTTC. Protein: CASRATGAGYGYTF.